Shown below are 14 T cell receptor beta chains from a single sample sequenced in a study of technical replicates of blood from a handful of donors. Clones were sequenced by immunoSEQ multiplex PCR, and TCRdb holds only the in-frame ones, with some missing. The sample contains around 85,000 clones, 85% to 95% of which appear only once. Sequenced: T cells isolated from PBMCs. These receptors were obtained from a human donor in good health.

The chain employs TRBV29-1 and TRBJ2-1; 7 positions agree with TRBD2. The CDR3 loop spans 14 amino acids. The V segment lost 8 bases and the J segment 8 bases; nucleotides outside the gene matches: 15. Germline loops: CDR1 SQVTM, CDR2 ANQGSEA. The CDR3: CSIEGGLGLDEQFF. CDR3 sequence (DNA): TGCAGCATCGAGGGAGGACTAGGTCTTGATGAGCAGTTCTTC.

This clone was seen only once. The J gene is TRBJ1-4, the V gene TRBV5-1; possibly TRBD1 for D (6 bases). V was clipped by 4 bases and J by 8 bases, with 18 bases between them. The germline V gene encodes CDR1 SGHRS and CDR2 YFSETQ. The CDR3 contains 15 residues. The DNA of the CDR3 is TGCGCCAGCAGCCTACAGGGACCTAGGGAGGAAAAACTGTTTTTT. This encodes CASSLQGPREEKLFF.

The chain employs TRBV7-3 and TRBJ1-3, with D uncertain. The V and J ends lost 3 bases and 2 bases respectively, with 8 bases between them. Germline V gene sequence: CDR1 SGHTA, CDR2 FQGTGA. The CDR3 length is 14 residues. The CDR3 region has the DNA TGTGCCAGCAGCTTCCGGGTACCTGGAAACACCATATATTTT. Amino acids: CASSFRVPGNTIYF.

This sequence joins TRBV7-9 and TRBJ2-1; 7 bases fit TRBD2. Losses at the gene ends were 2 bases for V and 0 bases for J; bases not matched to a gene: 4. The CDR3 covers 16 residues. Looked up from germline, CDR1 is SEHNR and CDR2 is FQNEAQ (reference sequence). CDR3 bases: TGTGCCAGCAGCTTACCGGGGAGGGTCTCCTACAATGAGCAGTTCTTC. It is translated as CASSLPGRVSYNEQFF.

The V gene is TRBV6-1, the J gene TRBJ1-5, with 7 bases lining up with TRBD1. Germline values: CDR1 MNHNS, CDR2 SASEGT. J gave up 7 bases and V 3 bases, and 6 bases lay outside the gene matches. This CDR3 has 14 amino acids. The CDR3 DNA sequence: TGTGCCAGCAGTGAGAATACAGGGGAACAGCCCCAGCATTTT. Translated, it gives CASSENTGEQPQHF.

The chain couples TRBV13 to TRBJ2-1, with a weak D call TRBD1 (6 bases). Trimming shortened V by 1 base and J by 10 bases, and 8 bases separated the two germline ends. CDR3 length equals 12 residues. Per the germline V gene, CDR1 is PRHDT and CDR2 is FYEKMQ (reference sequence). In nucleotides, the CDR3 is TGTGCCAGCAGCTTAGTTGGGACAGAGCAGTTCTTC. Protein: CASSLVGTEQFF.

The chain uses TRBV9 and TRBJ1-1; D remains ambiguous. CDR1 SGDLS and CDR2 YYNGEE come from the germline V gene. Trimming removed 0 bases from V and 8 bases from J, with 5 bases in between. CDR3 length equals 11 residues. CDR3 residues: CASSVGREAFF. The CDR3 DNA reads as TGTGCCAGCAGCGTAGGTAGAGAAGCTTTCTTT. Variable domain in full (rest from reference TRBV9 and TRBJ1-1): DSGVTQTPKHLITATGQRVTLRCSPRSGDLSVYWYQQSLDQGLQFLIQYYNGEERAKGNILERFSAQQFPDLHSELNLSSLELGDSALYFCASSVGREAFFGQGTRLTVV.

The chain has TRBV9 and TRBJ2-1; D is possibly TRBD1 (6 bases). Trimming pared 3 bases from V and 8 bases from J, leaving 18 bases between. This CDR3 spans 15 amino acids. Germline CDR1 SGDLS, CDR2 YYNGEE. The CDR3: CASSASIDRIDEQFF. CDR3 DNA: TGTGCCAGCAGCGCGTCCATCGACAGGATAGATGAGCAGTTCTTC.

This rearrangement joins TRBV25-1 to TRBJ1-2, with D possibly TRBD1 on 5 matching bases. CDR1 is MGHDK and CDR2 is SYGVNS in the germline V gene. The CDR3 is 12 residues long. Trimming took off 6 bases at V and 5 bases at J, with 10 bases between the two ends. CDR3 nucleotides: TGTGCCAGCAGCCTGACAGATTATGGCTACACCTTC. Translating gives CASSLTDYGYTF.

The rearrangement uses TRBV15 and TRBJ2-1; D not certain. The V gene lost 2 bases and the J gene lost 7 bases, with 6 bases spanning the gap. The CDR3 sequence is 12 residues long. The germline CDR1 and CDR2 sequences are LNHNV and YYDKDF (reference sequence). CDR3 DNA: TGTGCCACCAGCAGATTTTTAAATGAGCAGTTCTTC. It codes for CATSRFLNEQFF.

The rearrangement uses TRBV18 and TRBJ2-7; D might be TRBD2 (6 bases). The V end lost 3 bases, the J end lost 3 bases, and 9 bases lay between the germline ends. The CDR3 totals 13 residues. Germline V gives CDR1 KGHSH, CDR2 LQKENI. The CDR3 loop reads CASSPGLDYEQYF. In nucleotides, the CDR3 is TGTGCCAGCTCACCGGGACTGGACTACGAGCAGTACTTC. Variable domain in full (rest from reference TRBV18 and TRBJ2-7): NAGVMQNPRHLVRRRGQEARLRCSPMKGHSHVYWYRQLPEEGLKFMVYLQKENIIDESGMPKERFSAEFPKEGPSILRIQQVVRGDSAAYFCASSPGLDYEQYFGPGTRLTVT.

The chain links TRBV6-5 to TRBJ1-1; possibly TRBD1 for D (5 bases). Germline V gene data show CDR1 as MNHEY and CDR2 as SVGAGI. V lost 0 bases to trimming and J lost 5 bases, with 13 bases between them. The CDR3 loop spans 15 amino acids. The CDR3 DNA is TGTGCCAGCAGTTACTCCCTTTGGGGGGAAACTGAAGCTTTCTTT. It specifies CASSYSLWGETEAFF.

The gene calls are TRBV13 and TRBJ2-7; 9 bases align to TRBD1. Germline CDR1 and CDR2: PRHDT and FYEKMQ (reference sequence). This CDR3 comprises 15 residues. V lost 8 bases, J lost 2 bases, and 10 bases stayed unmatched. CDR3 loop: CASLSVDRGPYEQYF. The CDR3 region has the DNA TGTGCCAGCCTTTCAGTGGACAGGGGCCCCTACGAGCAGTACTTC.

The V call is TRBV10-1, the J call TRBJ1-4; D might be TRBD1 (5 bases). V was cut by 3 bases and J by 6 bases, with 11 bases left in between. CDR1 is WNHNN and CDR2 is SYGVQD in the germline V gene (reference sequence). CDR3 length equals 14 residues. The CDR3 sequence: CASSDRQGDEKLFF. The DNA of the CDR3 is TGCGCCAGCAGTGACCGGCAGGGTGATGAAAAACTGTTTTTT.